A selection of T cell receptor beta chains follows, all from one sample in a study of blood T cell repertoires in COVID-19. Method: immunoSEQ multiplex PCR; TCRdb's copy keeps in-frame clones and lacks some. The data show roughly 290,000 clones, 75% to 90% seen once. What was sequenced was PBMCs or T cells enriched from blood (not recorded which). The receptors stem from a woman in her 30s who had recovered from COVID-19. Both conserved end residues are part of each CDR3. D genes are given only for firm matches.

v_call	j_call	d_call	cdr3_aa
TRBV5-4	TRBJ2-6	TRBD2	CASSPRAGGSSGANVLTF
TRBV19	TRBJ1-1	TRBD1	CATTPGQYMNTEAFF
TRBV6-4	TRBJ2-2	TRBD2	CASSDRGGTGELFF
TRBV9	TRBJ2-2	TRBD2	CASSVVAGATGELFF
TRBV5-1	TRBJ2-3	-	CASSLKTNTDTQYF
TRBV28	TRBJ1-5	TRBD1	CASSLLGTGSQPQHF
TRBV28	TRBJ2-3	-	CASRDTVQWAQYF
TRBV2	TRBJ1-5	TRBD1	CASSVTGVNQPQHF
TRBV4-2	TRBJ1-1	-	CASSPKRSTEAFF
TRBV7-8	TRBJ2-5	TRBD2	CATGLLSGGETQYF